These 14 T cell receptor beta chains were sequenced from one sample in a study of T cells in Graves' hyperthyroidism and ophthalmopathy. The CDR3 regions of TCR beta were amplified from RNA transcripts. First-round RT-PCR targeting the TCR CDR3 was performed with the HTBI primer set. In TCRdb, the multiplex PCR reads were re-called with MiXCR into one record per CDR3 protein. This table holds about 50,000 distinct CDR3 sequences, about 49% found once. The sequenced material came from blood. The receptors derive from a woman younger than 45 with Graves' ophthalmopathy.

This clonotype is labeled as medium-sized. V and J are TRBV24-1 and TRBJ2-5, with D maybe TRBD1 (5 bases). Germline CDR1 and CDR2: KGHDR and SFDVKD. Trimming stripped 7 bases from V and 6 bases from J, with 14 bases between. There are 13 residues in the CDR3. CDR3 amino acids: CATSLTGFKTQYF. In DNA, the CDR3 is TGTGCCACCAGCCTCACAGGTTTTAAGACCCAGTACTTC.

Details on this clonotype: The conserved phenylalanine or tryptophan normally closing the CDR3 is absent here, so this likely arose from a read error. The V gene is TRBV5-1, the J gene TRBJ1-1; D remains unclear. Germline V gives CDR1 SGHRS, CDR2 YFSETQ. The V gene lost 0 bases and the J gene lost 7 bases, with 7 bases spanning the gap. There are 12 residues in the CDR3. The DNA for the CDR3 is TGCGCCAGCAGCTTGGATCACAGTGAAGCTTTCCTT. Protein sequence: CASSLDHSEAFL.

J is TRBJ2-7 and V is TRBV20-1; 11 bases map to TRBD2. CDR1 DFQATT and CDR2 SNEGSKA come from the germline V gene (reference sequence). This CDR3 region has 12 residues. This chain's CDR3 is CTGLAGAYEQYF. For the CDR3, the DNA is TGCACTGGACTAGCGGGCGCCTACGAGCAGTACTTC.

In the case of this clonotype: It is likely a read error, because the conserved phenylalanine at the end of the CDR3 is missing. No DNA is shown, since the ends of the CDR3 on it are uncertain; the CDR3 is the one TCRdb lists. The chain couples TRBV2 to TRBJ2-6; the listed D gene, TRBD2, was not tested against the DNA. Germline assignment: CDR1 SNHLY and CDR2 FYNNEI. With termini counted, the CDR3 has 8 amino acids. The CDR3 loop reads CASSPYRD.

The chain uses TRBV10-2 and TRBJ2-1; D unclear. V was cut by 7 bases and J by 5 bases, with 6 bases left in between. Germline lookup yields CDR1 WSHSY and CDR2 SAAADI. This CDR3 has 11 residues. The CDR3 spells CASNPNNEQFF. Written as DNA, the CDR3 is TGCGCCAGCAACCCAAACAATGAGCAGTTCTTC.

This clonotype showed up many times. The chain is built from TRBV5-1 and TRBJ2-5, with D perhaps given as TRBD1 or TRBD2 (5 bases each). V lost 4 bases, J lost 5 bases, and 18 bases lay in between. The CDR3 covers 15 residues. CDR1 is SGHRS, CDR2 YFSETQ, per germline. The CDR3 spells CASSPRDQGVETQYF. CDR3 bases: TGCGCCAGCAGCCCTCGGGACCAGGGCGTGGAGACCCAGTACTTC.

This clonotype was picked up many times. This chain joins TRBV6-4 and TRBJ2-3, with 11 bases that match TRBD2. Trimming cost V 4 bases and J 0 bases; bases outside gene matches: 9. The CDR3 is 18 residues long. CDR1 is MRHNA and CDR2 is SNTAGT in the germline V gene. DNA for the CDR3: TGTGCCAGCAGTGCTAGCGGGAGGATACCCCCTAGCACAGATACGCAGTATTTT. This codes for CASSASGRIPPSTDTQYF.

Of note for this clonotype: Likely a read error: the CDR3 ends without its conserved phenylalanine or tryptophan. V is TRBV20-1 and J is TRBJ2-1, with 11 bases identical to TRBD2. The length of the CDR3 is 17 residues. The germline V gene has CDR1 DFQATT and CDR2 SNEGSKA (reference sequence). CDR3 DNA: TGCAGCGCTAGCGGGACAACCGGGACTAGCGGAAACAATGAGCAGTTCCTC. Protein: CSASGTTGTSGNNEQFL.

There are many counts of this clonotype. This chain joins TRBV12-3 or TRBV12-4 and TRBJ2-1, with TRBD1 matching 7 bases. Trimming took 9 bases from V and 4 from J; bases not matched to a gene: 6. The CDR3 sequence is 13 residues long. The CDR3 nucleotides read TGTGCCAGTTCAGGACAGGCGTACAATGAGCAGTTCTTC. Protein product: CASSGQAYNEQFF.

This clonotype occurred many times. The chain has TRBV6-1 and TRBJ2-7; D gene ambiguous. CDR1 and CDR2 from the germline V gene are MNHNS and SASEGT. The CDR3 is 12 amino acids. V lost 3 bases and J lost 5, with 8 bases in between. Written as DNA, the CDR3 is TGTGCCAGCAGTGATTTTCGCCACGAGCAGTACTTC. Protein product: CASSDFRHEQYF.

This clonotype was detected once. The chain joins TRBV5-4 to TRBJ2-3; TRBD2 matches 9 bases. V gave up 4 bases and J gave up 2 bases; unmatched junction bases: 11. CDR3 size: 17 residues. CDR1 and CDR2 from the germline V gene are SGHNT and YYREEE (reference sequence). The CDR3 here is CASSPTAGGGDTDTQYF. CDR3 DNA sequence: TGTGCCAGCAGCCCCACGGCGGGCGGGGGGGACACAGATACGCAGTATTTT.

Notes on this clonotype: It is likely a read error, because the conserved phenylalanine at the end of the CDR3 is missing. The DNA is left out, because the CDR3 cannot be placed on it with certainty; the CDR3 is given as TCRdb lists it. This sequence joins TRBV6-1 and TRBJ1-6. The germline CDR1 and CDR2 sequences are MNHNS and SASEGT. The CDR3 spans 8 residues, counting both ends. This chain's CDR3 is CASSEGAS.

This clonotype was seen repeatedly, ten times or more. V and J are TRBV6-5 and TRBJ2-5; TRBD1 agrees at 9 bases. Germline trimming cut 9 bases from V and 4 bases from J; bases unmatched to any gene: 6. The germline V gene has CDR1 MNHEY and CDR2 SVGAGI. The CDR3 loop spans 13 amino acids. CDR3 sequence: CARPGTGRETQYF. CDR3 bases: TGTGCCAGGCCAGGGACAGGGCGAGAGACCCAGTACTTC.

This chain joins TRBV11-2 and TRBJ1-1; no definite D call. Germline V gene sequence: CDR1 SGHAT, CDR2 FQNNGV. This CDR3 is 13 amino acids long. The V end lost 2 bases, the J end lost 8 bases, and 12 bases lay between the germline ends. The CDR3, as DNA: TGTGCCAGCAGCTTATTGGGGAACGCGGAAGCTTTCTTT. It specifies CASSLLGNAEAFF.